This T cell receptor (beta chain) was found in a study of T cell responses to AZD1222 COVID-19 vaccine. Study-level background: Second-dose groups at about 4 or about 12 weeks were pooled. Overall study findings and caveats: At baseline, just five to seven AZD1222 recipients tested seropositive. At 160-218 and 743-854, vaccine-associated CD4 TCRs were dominant, and they spanned spike.

Generated by immunoSEQ multiplex PCR, the TCRdb table keeps only in-frame clones and is missing some. Here the sample spans roughly 70,000 clones, roughly 80% being singletons. The length of the CDR3 is 12 residues. The germline gives CDR1 SGHDT, CDR2 YYEEEE. The ends were cut back, 2 bases at V and 8 bases at J, with 10 bases in the middle. Turning to this clone: What it binds is not known.

This TCR was recovered from an adult in good health. The material was peripheral blood, obtained on day 0 of AZD1222 vaccination. The chain carries TRBV5-6 and TRBJ1-2, with no clear D. The CDR3 DNA sequence: TGTGCCAGCAGCTTACGGACGGGCGGCTACACCTTC. It codes for CASSLRTGGYTF.